The TCR beta chain under discussion was sequenced for a study of blood T cells in healthy people across ages. In the study overall: For every two T cells, template switching captured about one barcoded beta molecule.

A remark on this clonotype: Its antigen is not known. This may arise from a read error, as a much more abundant clone is one base away.

Each sample yielded at least 6 million isolated PBMCs. Findings and caveats of the study: Greater diversity and more naive CD4+ cells were seen in long-lived donors than in aged donors.

A second roughly 6 to 12 cycle PCR used barcoded and J-beta primers. MiXCR, run by TCRdb on the 5' RACE reads, gives a single entry per CDR3 protein. The sample records fewer than 1,000,000 distinct CDR3 sequences, 35% to 50% being singletons. There are 16 residues in the CDR3. The germline CDR1 and CDR2 sequences are SGHRS and YFSETQ. Sequences were obtained from blood. The TCR originated in an older man in good health. This chain connects TRBV5-1 to TRBJ2-1; 9 bases agree with TRBD2. With the DNA end fitting TRBJ2-7 better, the J assignment may be wrong. The CDR3 sequence is CASSLGGGRADNEQYF. The CDR3 region has the DNA TGCGCCAGCAGCTTGGGAGGCGGGAGGGCCGACAATGAGCAGTACTTC.